The 2 T cell receptor beta chains listed next were all sequenced from one sample in a study of early T cells in non-severe SARS-CoV-2 infection (dated by TCRdb to about 2021). Library preparation employed 5' RACE. This sample was sequenced with a NextSeq 500. Clones were called with MiXCR by TCRdb after fastp trimmed the public reads at Q25, and only in-frame beta chains were retained. Rows matching on CDR3 protein sequence are summarized as one entry with the most common DNA and genes. The sample table records tens of thousands of distinct CDR3 sequences; approximately 11% of these occur just once. Less than 3.5% of the sample is in the top ten clones. The sample in question was whole blood, obtained at baseline. The receptor set was obtained from an adult who was a healthcare worker with PCR-confirmed SARS-CoV-2 infection or an uninfected control (not recorded which).

The gene calls are TRBV6-2 or TRBV6-3 and TRBJ2-7; possibly TRBD2 for D (6 bases). V was pared by 7 bases and J by 3 bases, with 25 bases between. The germline V gene encodes CDR1 MNHEY and CDR2 SVGEGT. The CDR3 contains 17 residues. The chain's CDR3 is CASTESSAGRELYEQYF. The CDR3 nucleotides are TGTGCCAGCACCGAATCTAGCGCGGGCCGGGAGCTCTACGAGCAGTACTTC.

The table lists this clonotype with many counts. The DNA for the CDR3 is TGTGCCAGCACCCCGGCGAGGGTAAACACTGAAGCTTTCTTT. Translation gives CASTPARVNTEAFF. V and J are TRBV12-3 or TRBV12-4 and TRBJ1-1; no clear D. V was clipped by 7 bases and J by 2 bases, with 14 bases between them. This CDR3 is 14 amino acids long.